This TCR beta chain was identified in a study of technical replicates of blood from several donors. Produced via immunoSEQ multiplex PCR; TCRdb's table is partial and in-frame only. The sample lists over 80,000 clones, about 96% occurring once. The germline V gene encodes CDR1 SGHAT and CDR2 FQNNGV. Trimming removed 1 base from V and 4 bases from J; junction bases left unmatched: 4. The CDR3 has 15 amino acids. V gene TRBV11-2 combines with J gene TRBJ2-3, with TRBD2 matching over 8 bases. The sequence was obtained from a human donor in good health. The sample comprised T cells isolated from PBMCs. The DNA of the CDR3 is TGTGCCAGCAGCTTAGCGGGAGGGCCTCCAGATACGCAGTATTTT. Translation: CASSLAGGPPDTQYF.